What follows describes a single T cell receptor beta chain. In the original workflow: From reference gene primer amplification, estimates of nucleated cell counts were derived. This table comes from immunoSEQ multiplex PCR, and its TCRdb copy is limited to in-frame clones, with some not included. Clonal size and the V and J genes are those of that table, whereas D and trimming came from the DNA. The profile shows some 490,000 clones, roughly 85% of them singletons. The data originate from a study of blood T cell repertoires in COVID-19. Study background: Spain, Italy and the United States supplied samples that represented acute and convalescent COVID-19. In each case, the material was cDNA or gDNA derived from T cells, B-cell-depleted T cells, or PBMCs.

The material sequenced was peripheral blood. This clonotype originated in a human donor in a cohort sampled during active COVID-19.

CDR3 DNA sequence: TGCGCCAGCAGCCAAGATACGGACATAGGGGAGACCCAGTACTTC. Translated: CASSQDTDIGETQYF. This sequence joins TRBV4-1 and TRBJ2-5; D perhaps matches TRBD1 (5 bases). From germline, CDR1 is MGHRA and CDR2 YSYEKL. Deletions cut 0 bases from V and 5 bases from J, with 13 bases between. There are 15 residues in the CDR3.